This record looks at one TCR beta chain sequence and its context. Its antigen is currently unknown. The data derive from a study of chemoradiotherapy in HPV16-positive cancers. Looking at the study overall: Functional T-cell assays on two HPV16-positive patients' cells defined candidate HPV-specific clones and common TCR motifs.

Using immunoSEQ multiplex PCR, the repertoire was profiled, and TCRdb retains in-frame clones only, with some absent. Seen here are about 5,000 clones, approximately 95% observed once, and the top ten hold about 3%. V lost 5 bases and J lost 7, with 18 bases in between. Germline loops: CDR1 LNHDA, CDR2 SQIVND (reference sequence). The CDR3 totals 15 residues. Repertoires were sampled repeatedly during chemoradiotherapy. General study findings and limits: Candidate HPV-specific clones and E7-related TCR motifs grew in tumor during treatment.

This sample comprised tumor tissue, obtained from a patient who underwent chemoradiotherapy. V gene TRBV19 combines with J gene TRBJ1-3; D is possibly TRBD1 (6 bases). The origin of this receptor is a human donor with HPV-associated anogenital cancer. CDR3 DNA sequence: TGTGCCAGTAGTGCAGGGGAAGTCCACTGGAACACCATATATTTT. As protein: CASSAGEVHWNTIYF.